The 7 T cell receptor beta chains presented below share a single source sample, sequenced in a study of blood T cell repertoires in COVID-19. Here immunoSEQ multiplex PCR was the method, and the copy in TCRdb shows in-frame clones only, minus some. The sample records 45,000 to 65,000 clones, just under 90% being singletons. Sequencing was performed on peripheral blood. These TCRs come from a man aged 80 or over with active or convalescent COVID-19.

This clone was detected once. The chain links TRBV2 to TRBJ1-2, with 8 nucleotides matching TRBD1. Germline CDR1 is SNHLY and CDR2 is FYNNEI. With V trimmed by 5 bases and J by 4 bases, 6 bases remained unmatched. This CDR3 comprises 14 residues. As DNA, the CDR3 is TGTGCCAGCAGTCAGGGGGCTTTAATCTATGGCTACACCTTC. Its translation: CASSQGALIYGYTF.

The chain is built from TRBV29-1 and TRBJ2-3, with D possibly TRBD2 on 6 matching bases. Trimming shortened V by 6 bases and J by 1 base, and 11 bases separated the two germline ends. Germline assignment: CDR1 SQVTM and CDR2 ANQGSEA. The CDR3 length is 13 residues. CDR3 amino acids: CSVSRGGTDTQYF. CDR3 DNA sequence: TGCAGCGTGTCGCGGGGAGGCACAGATACGCAGTATTTT.

The chain recombines TRBV5-5 with TRBJ1-4; D possibly corresponds to TRBD1 (5 bases). Trimming stripped 3 bases from V and 3 bases from J, with 12 bases between. This CDR3 is built from 15 residues. Germline loops: CDR1 SGHKS, CDR2 YYEKEE (reference sequence). The CDR3 sequence is CASSSPGLSNEKLFF. In DNA, the CDR3 is TGTGCCAGCAGCTCACCGGGACTTTCTAATGAAAAACTGTTTTTT.

The chain couples TRBV5-1 to TRBJ2-2, with D tentatively TRBD2 (5 bases). CDR3 size: 16 residues. Germline CDR1 is SGHRS and CDR2 is YFSETQ. V dropped 1 base and J dropped 5 bases, with 15 bases sitting between them. The CDR3 DNA follows: TGCGCCAGCAGCTTGTCTCCCGGGGTGGGAACCGGGGAGCTGTTTTTT. Translation gives CASSLSPGVGTGELFF.

The chain links TRBV4-3 to TRBJ2-7, with D tentatively TRBD1 (5 bases). CDR1 is LGHNA, CDR2 YSLEER, per germline. The germline V and J ends were trimmed by 4 bases and 2 bases, with 15 bases remaining between them. This CDR3 spans 15 amino acids. The CDR3: CASSLSRQGTYEQYF. DNA for the CDR3: TGCGCCAGCAGCCTATCGAGGCAGGGCACCTACGAGCAGTACTTC.

This clone was seen a single time. The genes are TRBV29-1 and TRBJ1-1, with 10 positions matching TRBD1. CDR1 and CDR2 (germline): SQVTM, ANQGSEA. V trimming: 4 bases; J trimming: 4 bases; junction bases outside the gene matches: 6. The CDR3 runs 14 residues. The CDR3 coding sequence is TGCAGCGTTGCGAGACAGGGGGCGGGCACTGAAGCTTTCTTT. Translating gives CSVARQGAGTEAFF.

The V gene is TRBV11-3, the J gene TRBJ1-1; possible D gene TRBD1, 5 bases. The CDR3 totals 14 residues. Germline CDR1 SGHNT, CDR2 YENEEA. Trimming stripped 1 base from V and 2 bases from J, with 8 bases between. CDR3 sequence (DNA): TGTGCCAGCAGCTTAGGGCAGGGAAACACTGAAGCTTTCTTT. Its translation: CASSLGQGNTEAFF.